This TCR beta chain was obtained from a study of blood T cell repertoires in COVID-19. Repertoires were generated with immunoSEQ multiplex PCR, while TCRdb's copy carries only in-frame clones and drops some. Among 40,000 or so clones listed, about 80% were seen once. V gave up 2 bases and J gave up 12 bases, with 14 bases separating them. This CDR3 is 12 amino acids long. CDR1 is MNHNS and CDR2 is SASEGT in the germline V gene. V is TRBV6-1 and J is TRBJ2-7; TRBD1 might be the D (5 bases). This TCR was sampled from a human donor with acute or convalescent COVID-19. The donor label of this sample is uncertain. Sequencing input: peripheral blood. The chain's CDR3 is CASSEFKGPLYF. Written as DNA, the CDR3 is TGTGCCAGCAGTGAATTTAAGGGGCCCTTGTACTTC.